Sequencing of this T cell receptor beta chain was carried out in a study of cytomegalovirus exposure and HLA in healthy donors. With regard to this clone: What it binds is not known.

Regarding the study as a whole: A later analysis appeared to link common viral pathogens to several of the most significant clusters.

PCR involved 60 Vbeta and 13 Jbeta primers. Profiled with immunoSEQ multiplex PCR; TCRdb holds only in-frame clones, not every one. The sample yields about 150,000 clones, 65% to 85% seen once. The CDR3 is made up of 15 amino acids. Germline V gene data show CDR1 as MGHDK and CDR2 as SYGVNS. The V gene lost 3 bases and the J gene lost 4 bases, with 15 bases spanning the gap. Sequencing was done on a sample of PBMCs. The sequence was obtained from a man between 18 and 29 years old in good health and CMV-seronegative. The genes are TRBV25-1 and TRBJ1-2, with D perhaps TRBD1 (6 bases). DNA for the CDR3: TGTGCCAGCAGTGAGTCCGGGGGGCTAGGCTATGGCTACACCTTC. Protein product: CASSESGGLGYGYTF.